Below are 26 T cell receptor beta chains sequenced from a single sample in a study of cytomegalovirus exposure and HLA in healthy donors. This PCR relied on a set of 60 Vbeta primers and 13 Jbeta primers. Sequencing used immunoSEQ multiplex PCR; TCRdb keeps in-frame clones, though not all of them. The sample lists about 15,000 clones, about 60% occurring once. The specimen was PBMCs. These receptors were taken from a woman in her forties or fifties in good health and CMV-seropositive.

This chain uses TRBV4-3 with TRBJ2-4; 13 bases align to TRBD2. CDR3 length equals 18 residues. CDR1 is LGHNA and CDR2 is YSLEER in the germline V gene. The V gene end was trimmed by 4 bases and the J gene end by 3 bases; junction bases not matched to a gene: 9. The DNA of the CDR3 is TGCGCCAGCAGCCCCCGACTAGCGGGAGGCGATAACAAAAACATTCAGTACTTC. This gives the protein CASSPRLAGGDNKNIQYF.

The chain recombines TRBV30 with TRBJ2-7; 12 bases line up with TRBD2. The CDR3 totals 17 residues. CDR1 GTSNPN and CDR2 SVGIG come from the germline V gene (reference sequence). Losses at the gene ends were 2 bases for V and 4 bases for J; bases not matched to a gene: 12. CDR3 amino acids: CAWSSLAGGPIPYEQYF. CDR3 DNA: TGTGCCTGGAGTTCCCTAGCGGGAGGGCCGATCCCGTACGAGCAGTACTTC.

This clone was observed a few times. This chain links TRBV18 with TRBJ2-3, with 7 nucleotides matching TRBD2. The CDR3 contains 14 residues. Germline CDR1 and CDR2: KGHSH and LQKENI. Trimming at V came to 3 bases and at J to 9 bases, leaving 9 bases not matched to a gene. CDR3 coding DNA: TGTGCCAGCTCACCGGGGGGGTCCGGAGGGACGCAGTATTTT. This encodes CASSPGGSGGTQYF.

This chain joins TRBV30 and TRBJ1-2; D unclear. The CDR3 covers 12 residues. The V end lost 1 base, the J end lost 5 bases, and 8 bases lay between the germline ends. Germline V gene sequence: CDR1 GTSNPN, CDR2 SVGIG (reference sequence). CDR3 DNA sequence: TGTGCCTGGAGTGGTAACATTTATGGCTACACCTTC. It yields the protein CAWSGNIYGYTF.

The chain links TRBV29-1 to TRBJ1-1, with D uncertain. The CDR3 totals 12 residues. The V end was cut by 4 bases, the J end by 6 bases, with 12 bases between. In germline, CDR1 is SQVTM, CDR2 ANQGSEA. In nucleotides, the CDR3 is TGCAGCGTTGCCTCCCGGGAGGCTGAAGCTTTCTTT. Translated: CSVASREAEAFF.

This clone was observed a few times. The chain combines TRBV28 with TRBJ1-1; possible D gene TRBD1, 5 bases. In germline, CDR1 is MDHEN, CDR2 SYDVKM. This CDR3 has 14 amino acids. The ends were cut back, 2 bases at V and 6 bases at J, with 13 bases in the middle. The CDR3 sequence is CASSLDQGGPEAFF. CDR3 nucleotide sequence: TGTGCCAGCAGTTTAGATCAGGGAGGACCTGAAGCTTTCTTT.

The chain couples TRBV4-3 to TRBJ2-5; tentatively, D is TRBD1 (6 bases). Germline V gene lookup returns CDR1 LGHNA and CDR2 YSLEER. The V end was cut by 0 bases, the J end by 5 bases, with 13 bases between. The CDR3 has 15 residues. CDR3 sequence (DNA): TGCGCCAGCAGCCAAGACACAGGGATGGGGGAGACCCAGTACTTC. Its translation: CASSQDTGMGETQYF.

V and J are TRBV20-1 and TRBJ2-3; a possible D gene is TRBD2 (5 bases). Per the germline V gene, CDR1 is DFQATT and CDR2 is SNEGSKA (reference sequence). The V gene lost 6 bases and the J gene lost 2 bases, with 6 bases spanning the gap. The CDR3 extends over 11 amino acids. The CDR3 loop reads CSAGVTDTQYF. In DNA form, the CDR3 reads TGCAGTGCGGGAGTCACAGATACGCAGTATTTT.

A remark on this clone: A read error may account for a junction end that differs from germline. The genes are TRBV4-1 and TRBJ1-2, with a tentative D call TRBD1 (5 bases). Germline assignment: CDR1 MGHRA and CDR2 YSYEKL. This CDR3 region has 15 residues. CDR3 nucleotides: TGCGCCAGCAGCCCCGGCCAGGGTTCTAACCATGGCTACACCTTC. The encoded protein is CASSPGQGSNHGYTF.

This clone was counted between two and nine times. The rearrangement uses TRBV7-2 and TRBJ2-1; D possibly corresponds to TRBD2 (5 bases). CDR3 length: 13 residues. Germline V gives CDR1 SGHTA, CDR2 FQGNSA. V dropped 1 base and J dropped 7 bases, with 8 bases sitting between them. CDR3 sequence: CASSLVGGNEQFF. In nucleotides, the CDR3 is TGTGCCAGCAGCTTAGTCGGCGGGAATGAGCAGTTCTTC.

There are a few counts of this clone. This rearrangement joins TRBV7-2 to TRBJ2-5; maybe TRBD1 (5 bases). CDR1 and CDR2 (germline): SGHTA, FQGNSA. Trimming shortened V by 0 bases and J by 7 bases, and 18 bases separated the two germline ends. The CDR3 is made up of 16 amino acids. The CDR3 protein is CASSLAGRRRGGTQYF. CDR3 DNA: TGTGCCAGCAGCTTAGCGGGGCGCAGGCGAGGTGGGACCCAGTACTTC.

This clone was counted between two and nine times. The rearrangement links TRBV29-1 to TRBJ1-2; D is undetermined. The V and J ends lost 8 bases and 8 bases respectively, with 15 bases between them. The CDR3 length is 11 residues. Germline V CDR1 and CDR2: SQVTM, ANQGSEA. The chain's CDR3 is CSSVVTGGYTF. In nucleotides, the CDR3 is TGCAGCTCCGTGGTGACTGGCGGCTACACCTTC. The variable domain in full, with the rest retrieved from reference TRBV29-1 and TRBJ1-2, is SAVISQKPSRDICQRGTSLTIQCQVDSQVTMMFWYRQQPGQSLTLIATANQGSEATYESGFVIDKFPISRPNLTFSTLTVSNMSPEDSSIYLCSSVVTGGYTFGSGTRLTVV.

V and J are TRBV28 and TRBJ1-5; D gene ambiguous. The germline CDR1 and CDR2 sequences are MDHEN and SYDVKM. The CDR3 runs 13 residues. V dropped 6 bases and J dropped 13 bases, with 19 bases sitting between them. The CDR3 nucleotides read TGTGCCAGCAGCCCCGTGCGGTGGTCACCTCAGCATTTT. It translates to CASSPVRWSPQHF.

Only a few counts were recorded for this clone. The CDR3 nucleotides are TGTGCCGCCAGGGGCGTACTCTACGAGCAGTACTTC. Protein product: CAARGVLYEQYF. The V gene is TRBV28, the J gene TRBJ2-7, with a weak D call TRBD1 (6 bases). V was pared by 11 bases and J by 3 bases, with 14 bases between. Germline CDR1 reads MDHEN; CDR2 reads SYDVKM. This CDR3 spans 12 amino acids.

V is TRBV6-5 and J is TRBJ1-1; D perhaps matches TRBD1 (5 bases). Deletions cut 1 base from V and 5 bases from J, with 8 bases between. CDR3 length: 13 amino acids. Germline V gene lookup returns CDR1 MNHEY and CDR2 SVGAGI. CDR3 sequence reads: CASSYYRGTEAFF. The CDR3 DNA is TGTGCCAGCAGTTACTACCGGGGGACTGAAGCTTTCTTT.

This chain uses TRBV6-1 with TRBJ2-7; D unclear. CDR3 length: 14 residues. From germline, CDR1 is MNHNS and CDR2 SASEGT. V lost 6 bases and J 0 bases, leaving 12 bases between the germline ends. CDR3 coding DNA: TGTGCCAGCAGGCGAAACTGGAGCTCCTACGAGCAGTACTTC. Its protein product is CASRRNWSSYEQYF.

This clone came up a few times. This rearrangement joins TRBV4-2 to TRBJ1-2; tentatively, D is TRBD1 (5 bases). V lost 0 bases to trimming and J lost 4 bases, with 12 bases between them. The CDR3 extends over 15 amino acids. Germline assignment: CDR1 LGHNA and CDR2 YNFKEQ. As DNA, the CDR3 is TGTGCCAGCAGCCAAGATAGTCGGGGGTCCTATGGCTACACCTTC. It specifies CASSQDSRGSYGYTF.

CDR3 amino acids: CASSQDGGKLFF. The CDR3 nucleotides are TGCGCCAGCAGCCAAGACGGGGGAAAACTGTTTTTT. The chain recombines TRBV4-3 with TRBJ1-4; D is possibly TRBD1 (5 bases). CDR3 length: 12 amino acids. The germline V gene encodes CDR1 LGHNA and CDR2 YSLEER. V was pared by 0 bases and J by 10 bases, with 6 bases between.

The V call is TRBV29-1, the J call TRBJ1-2; D uncertain. The CDR3 has 12 amino acids. Germline CDR1 and CDR2: SQVTM and ANQGSEA. V was pared by 3 bases and J by 2 bases, with 7 bases between. Here the CDR3 DNA reads TGCAGCGTTGAGGGCGACAACTATGGCTACACCTTC. This codes for CSVEGDNYGYTF.

The V gene is TRBV18, the J gene TRBJ1-1; tentative D call: TRBD1 (6 bases). Trimming removed 10 bases from V and 2 bases from J, with 17 bases in between. The CDR3 consists of 14 residues. Germline assignment: CDR1 KGHSH and CDR2 LQKENI. Here the CDR3 DNA reads TGTGCCACCCACCGGGACACCATAAACACTGAAGCTTTCTTT. Translation gives CATHRDTINTEAFF. Full variable domain (remainder filled in from reference TRBV18 and TRBJ1-1): NAGVMQNPRHLVRRRGQEARLRCSPMKGHSHVYWYRQLPEEGLKFMVYLQKENIIDESGMPKERFSAEFPKEGPSILRIQQVVRGDSAAYFCATHRDTINTEAFFGQGTRLTVV.

This chain joins TRBV6-1 and TRBJ2-7; 7 bases match TRBD2. Losses at the gene ends were 3 bases for V and 6 bases for J; bases not matched to a gene: 5. CDR3 length equals 13 residues. CDR1 MNHNS and CDR2 SASEGT come from the germline V gene. The CDR3 protein is CASSDVSGGEQYF. The DNA for the CDR3 is TGTGCCAGCAGTGACGTATCGGGAGGCGAGCAGTACTTC.

The chain is built from TRBV5-4 and TRBJ2-1; 8 nucleotides agree with TRBD2. V lost 0 bases and J lost 5; bases outside the gene matches: 7. This CDR3 region has 16 residues. Germline CDR1 reads SGHNT; CDR2 reads YYREEE (reference sequence). CDR3 nucleotides: TGTGCCAGCAGCTTGGGCGGCGGGGGGCCAAACAATGAGCAGTTCTTC. Translated: CASSLGGGGPNNEQFF.

The chain joins TRBV28 to TRBJ1-2; D might be TRBD1 (5 bases). The germline V and J ends were trimmed by 4 bases and 5 bases, with 11 bases remaining between them. Per the germline V gene, CDR1 is MDHEN and CDR2 is SYDVKM. The CDR3 is 13 residues long. The chain's CDR3 is CASSWGVGYGYTF. CDR3 DNA: TGTGCCAGCAGTTGGGGGGTAGGTTATGGCTACACCTTC.

The chain uses TRBV2 and TRBJ2-3; 10 positions agree with TRBD2. CDR3 length: 18 amino acids. V lost 7 bases, J lost 3 bases, and 16 bases stayed unmatched. Germline V gene lookup returns CDR1 SNHLY and CDR2 FYNNEI. The CDR3 spells CASTSGRSGRAQTDTQYF. CDR3 coding DNA: TGTGCCAGCACTTCAGGGAGGAGCGGGAGGGCCCAGACAGATACGCAGTATTTT.

The table lists this clone with a few counts. This rearrangement joins TRBV10-3 to TRBJ1-1, with D possibly being TRBD1 (5 bases). The germline V gene has CDR1 ENHRY and CDR2 SYGVKD. V lost 11 bases to trimming and J lost 1 base, with 11 bases between them. The CDR3 extends over 12 amino acids. The CDR3 region is CASRGTNTEAFF. The CDR3 bases are TGTGCCTCCCGCGGGACGAACACTGAAGCTTTCTTT.

The chain couples TRBV6-1 to TRBJ1-5, with no clear D. The CDR3 length is 14 residues. Per germline, CDR1 MNHNS and CDR2 SASEGT. Between the trimmed V and J ends, which lost 3 bases and 0 bases, there was a span of 6 bases. Here the CDR3 DNA reads TGTGCCAGCAGTGAGGGCCGTAGCAATCAGCCCCAGCATTTT. Translating it yields CASSEGRSNQPQHF.